This TCR beta chain was captured in a study of T cells after posttransplantation cyclophosphamide. Study findings and constraints: Skin or GI-infiltrating T cells shared few TRB sequences with blood. Donor CD8+ memory clones often dominated recipient blood repertoires at later times.

On the day of bone marrow donation, the related graft donor provided peripheral blood. J lost 5 bases, V lost 1 base, and 4 bases had no gene match. This CDR3 is 15 amino acids long. Germline V gene sequence: CDR1 SGHTA, CDR2 FQGNSA. Notes on this clone: Its antigen is currently unknown.

TCRdb keeps only in-frame clones here, not all; method: immunoSEQ multiplex PCR. The sample consists of approximately 56,000 clones, approximately 94% of them appearing once. Sequencing was done on a sample of PBMCs. The chain uses TRBV7-2 and TRBJ2-5; 10 nucleotides line up with TRBD2. This receptor was identified in a woman younger than 45 in good health and a related stem cell transplant donor. This CDR3 reads CASSLGAGGLETQYF. CDR3 nucleotide sequence: TGTGCCAGCAGCTTAGGAGCGGGGGGGCTGGAGACCCAGTACTTC.